This T cell receptor (beta chain) was retrieved from a study of identical twins. CDR3 length equals 15 residues. V was trimmed by 2 bases and J by 3 bases, leaving 14 bases between them. Germline-derived CDR1 and CDR2 are SGHRS and YFSETQ. On this clonotype: The antigen is unknown.

All of the donors were Caucasians in good health. Broader study findings: Out-of-frame beta sequences exhibited a weaker degree of excess twin sharing.

TCRdb analysed the 5' RACE reads with MiXCR anew, one entry per CDR3 protein. The sample gives 700,000 or so distinct CDR3 sequences, 20% to 25% of which show up once; 4% to 4.5% is in the top ten. The same sample was also used in a study of T cells expressing NK-cell markers. As reported in that work: Cells sorted as CD3+CD56+NKG2C+, CD3+CD56+NKG2C- and CD3+CD56-NKG2C+ T cells supplied the TCR beta repertoires. For a few donors, these clonotypes were likewise the leading ones in the CD3+CD56-NKG2C+ fraction.

The chain is built from TRBV5-1 and TRBJ2-5, with D possibly being TRBD2 (6 bases). The receptor comes from a woman aged 18 to 35 in good health. Sequences were obtained from PBMCs. The CDR3 here is CASSFHGTREETQYF. The DNA of the CDR3 is TGCGCCAGCAGCTTTCACGGGACTCGGGAAGAGACCCAGTACTTC. Full variable domain (remainder filled in from reference TRBV5-1 and TRBJ2-5): KAGVTQTPRYLIKTRGQQVTLSCSPISGHRSVSWYQQTPGQGLQFLFEYFSETQRNKGNFPGRFSGRQFSNSRSEMNVSTLELGDSALYLCASSFHGTREETQYFGPGTRLLVL.